The 28 T cell receptor beta chains below were found in one sample sequenced in a study of response to subunit inactivated influenza vaccine. TCRdb called the RT-PCR reads again in MiXCR, with one record for every CDR3 protein. The top ten hold 11% of the sample, which has under 850,000 distinct CDR3 sequences, roughly 20% seen once. Sequencing was performed on PBMCs from blood, taken around 5 days after vaccination. Receptor source: a man in his fifties or sixties who received an inactivated influenza vaccine.

The genes are TRBV7-3 and TRBJ1-2; 7 bases align to TRBD1. The germline V gene encodes CDR1 SGHTA and CDR2 FQGTGA. After removal of 5 bases from V and 6 bases from J, the junction contained 12 bases not matched to a gene. This CDR3 spans 15 amino acids. CDR3 sequence: CASSRIPPGTDGYTF. In DNA, the CDR3 is TGTGCCAGCAGCCGTATTCCTCCTGGGACAGATGGCTACACCTTC.

This chain connects TRBV5-1 to TRBJ2-7; D perhaps matches TRBD1 (6 bases). The CDR3 covers 15 residues. Germline lookup yields CDR1 SGHRS and CDR2 YFSETQ. The V end was cut by 4 bases, the J end by 0 bases, with 14 bases between. CDR3: CASSIHGDTSYEQYF. CDR3 sequence (DNA): TGCGCCAGCAGCATACATGGGGACACCTCCTACGAGCAGTACTTC.

The chain uses TRBV7-9 and TRBJ1-2; D remains unclear. Trimming left V 3 bases short and J 5 bases short, with 10 bases between. Per germline, CDR1 SEHNR and CDR2 FQNEAQ (reference sequence). The CDR3 is 13 residues long. The CDR3 loop is CASSFVTSYGYTF. Here the CDR3 DNA reads TGTGCCAGCAGCTTTGTGACTTCTTATGGCTACACCTTC. The full variable domain, in which reference TRBV7-9 and TRBJ1-2 provide the parts outside the CDR3, is DTGVSQNPRHKITKRGQNVTFRCDPISEHNRLYWYRQTLGQGPEFLTYFQNEAQLEKSRLLSDRFSAERPKGSFSTLEIQRTEQGDSAMYLCASSFVTSYGYTFGSGTRLTVV.

J is TRBJ2-5 and V is TRBV4-3, with unresolved D. The CDR3 has 13 amino acids. V lost 1 base, J lost 1 base, and 4 bases lay in between. Germline V gene sequence: CDR1 LGHNA, CDR2 YSLEER. The CDR3 coding sequence is TGCGCCAGCAGCCAAGTCCCCCAAGAGACCCAGTACTTC. As protein: CASSQVPQETQYF.

The gene calls are TRBV29-1 and TRBJ2-3; maybe TRBD1 (6 bases). Germline V CDR1 and CDR2: SQVTM, ANQGSEA. The CDR3 has 13 residues. Deletions cut 0 bases from V and 7 bases from J, with 11 bases between. The CDR3 coding sequence is TGCAGCGTTGAAGATAACAGGGTATATACGCAGTATTTT. It yields the protein CSVEDNRVYTQYF.

The CDR3 is CSVPDSPYGYTF. As DNA, the CDR3 is TGCAGCGTTCCAGACAGCCCCTATGGCTACACCTTC. This chain uses TRBV29-1 with TRBJ1-2; D is possibly TRBD1 (5 bases). The CDR3 runs 12 residues. Germline CDR1 is SQVTM and CDR2 is ANQGSEA. V gave up 5 bases and J gave up 4 bases, with 11 bases separating them.

This clonotype has a handful of counts. The chain links TRBV10-3 to TRBJ2-3, with D perhaps TRBD1 (6 bases). CDR3 length equals 14 residues. The germline V gene has CDR1 ENHRY and CDR2 SYGVKD. Trimming removed 10 bases from V and 2 bases from J, with 16 bases in between. The CDR3 spells CATARDTHTDTQYF. The CDR3 nucleotides are TGTGCCACGGCCCGGGACACTCACACAGATACGCAGTATTTT.

The chain employs TRBV12-3 or TRBV12-4 and TRBJ1-5; no reliable D call. V lost 5 bases to trimming and J lost 6 bases, with 17 bases between them. This CDR3 contains 15 residues. CDR3 sequence: CASSRRAFRGQPQHF. The CDR3 bases are TGTGCCAGCAGTCGCCGGGCCTTCCGGGGTCAGCCCCAGCATTTT.

This clonotype has only a few counts. This rearrangement joins TRBV10-2 to TRBJ2-3, with 8 bases fitting TRBD1. The CDR3 contains 14 residues. V shed 3 bases, J shed 5 bases, and the junction held 4 bases outside the gene matches. The germline CDR1 and CDR2 sequences are WSHSY and SAAADI. CDR3: CASSDRQGKDTQYF. The CDR3 bases are TGCGCCAGCAGTGATCGACAGGGGAAAGATACGCAGTATTTT.

This clonotype was counted a few times. The chain combines TRBV27 with TRBJ2-3, with 8 bases lining up with TRBD2. This CDR3 spans 14 amino acids. With 6 bases clipped from V and 6 bases from J, the junction kept 8 bases outside the gene matches. Germline loops: CDR1 MNHEY, CDR2 SMNVEV (reference sequence). The CDR3 spells CASSPGLGADTQYF. Here the CDR3 DNA reads TGTGCCAGCAGCCCGGGACTAGGAGCTGATACGCAGTATTTT.

CDR3 in amino acids: CASKRTSGLSYEQYF. DNA for the CDR3: TGTGCCAGCAAACGGACTAGCGGGCTCTCCTACGAGCAGTACTTC. The chain has TRBV6-2 or TRBV6-3 and TRBJ2-7; 11 bases align to TRBD2. J lost 0 bases, V lost 7 bases, and 5 bases had no gene match. The CDR3 sequence is 15 residues long. CDR1 and CDR2 from the germline V gene are MNHEY and SVGEGT.

This clonotype appeared a few times. The chain carries TRBV5-6 and TRBJ2-7; tentatively, D is TRBD1 (5 bases). V was trimmed by 3 bases and J by 9 bases, leaving 25 bases between them. Germline CDR1 is SGHDT and CDR2 is YYEEEE. This CDR3 has 16 residues. Written as DNA, the CDR3 is TGTGCCAGCAGCTCCGCTCTAGGACAATTGCAGATTAGGCAGTACTTC. It specifies CASSSALGQLQIRQYF.

The chain has TRBV11-2 and TRBJ2-7; unclear D gene. Germline V gene data show CDR1 as SGHAT and CDR2 as FQNNGV. CDR3 length: 13 amino acids. The V and J ends lost 1 base and 6 bases respectively, with 10 bases between them. The CDR3 sequence is CASSLVLQGEQYF. CDR3 in DNA: TGTGCCAGCAGCTTAGTATTGCAAGGCGAGCAGTACTTC.

The V and J genes are TRBV7-8 and TRBJ2-1; unclear D gene. V was trimmed by 1 base and J by 7 bases, leaving 14 bases between them. The CDR3 has 15 amino acids. Germline V gene sequence: CDR1 SGHVS, CDR2 FQNEAQ. The CDR3 DNA is TGTGCCAGCAGCTTAGGAAACGGCCCAACAAATGAGCAGTTCTTC. Residues: CASSLGNGPTNEQFF.

With respect to this clonotype: A junction end diverges from the germline sequence, so it may reflect a read error. V gene TRBV20-1 combines with J gene TRBJ2-5, with D possibly being TRBD2 (6 bases). From germline, CDR1 is DFQATT and CDR2 SNEGSKA (reference sequence). The CDR3 is 17 amino acids. The CDR3, as DNA: TGCAGAGCTAGAGGAGGGCAGGCCTTCCCGCGAGGGGAGACCCAGTACTTC. Its translation is CRARGGQAFPRGETQYF.

V and J are TRBV11-2 and TRBJ2-3; TRBD2 might be the D (5 bases). This CDR3 has 12 residues. Germline V gene lookup returns CDR1 SGHAT and CDR2 FQNNGV. The V end lost 5 bases, the J end lost 8 bases, and 11 bases lay between the germline ends. In DNA, the CDR3 is TGTGCCAGCAGCCATCGGACTTCTACGCAGTATTTT. This sequence encodes CASSHRTSTQYF.

The chain combines TRBV5-6 with TRBJ2-7; the D is unclear. In germline, CDR1 is SGHDT, CDR2 YYEEEE. The CDR3 is 13 amino acids. With 0 bases removed from V and 6 bases from J, the gap between germline ends came to 10 bases. CDR3: CASSLGSEGEQYF. CDR3 in DNA: TGTGCCAGCAGCTTGGGGTCAGAAGGCGAGCAGTACTTC. Filled out from reference TRBV5-6 and TRBJ2-7, the complete variable domain reads DAGVTQSPTHLIKTRGQQVTLRCSPKSGHDTVSWYQQALGQGPQFIFQYYEEEERQRGNFPDRFSGHQFPNYSSELNVNALLLGDSALYLCASSLGSEGEQYFGPGTRLTVT.

This clonotype has a single count. The chain uses TRBV20-1 and TRBJ2-5, with 13 positions matching TRBD2. In germline, CDR1 is DFQATT, CDR2 SNEGSKA (reference sequence). This CDR3 contains 14 residues. V was pared by 4 bases and J by 7 bases, with 6 bases of the junction left unmatched. The CDR3, as DNA: TGCAGTGCTACAGGACTAGCGGGGGTCGGGACCCAGTACTTC. It codes for CSATGLAGVGTQYF.

The CDR3 DNA reads TGTGCCAGCAGCCCCGCCAGGGGTTACGGCTACACCTTC. Translation gives CASSPARGYGYTF. V is TRBV5-5 and J is TRBJ1-2, with D tentatively TRBD1 (6 bases). V shed 4 bases and J shed 8 bases, with 15 bases lying between them. The CDR3 runs to 13 residues. Germline CDR1 is SGHKS and CDR2 is YYEKEE (reference sequence).

The chain is built from TRBV28 and TRBJ2-7; the D gene is possibly TRBD1 (6 bases). The CDR3 consists of 16 residues. The V end lost 2 bases, the J end lost 5 bases, and 19 bases lay between the germline ends. The V gene's germline CDR1 is MDHEN and CDR2 SYDVKM. The DNA of the CDR3 is TGTGCCAGCAGTTTACTCAGGACAGTCTCCCCGCACGAGCAGTACTTC. This sequence encodes CASSLLRTVSPHEQYF. The variable domain in full, completed from reference TRBV28 and TRBJ2-7, reads DVKVTQSSRYLVKRTGEKVFLECVQDMDHENMFWYRQDPGLGLRLIYFSYDVKMKEKGDIPEGYSVSREKKERFSLILESASTNQTSMYLCASSLLRTVSPHEQYFGPGTRLTVT.

The chain is built from TRBV6-1 and TRBJ1-2, with D maybe TRBD1 (6 bases). Germline V CDR1 and CDR2: MNHNS, SASEGT. The CDR3 runs to 14 residues. V gave up 6 bases and J gave up 0 bases, with 11 bases separating them. In nucleotides, the CDR3 is TGTGCCAGCAGACGAAACAGGGCTAACTATGGCTACACCTTC. Protein: CASRRNRANYGYTF.

This clonotype showed up just a few times. The chain uses TRBV7-3 and TRBJ2-1; D not certain. Germline CDR1 is SGHTA and CDR2 is FQGTGA. The V gene lost 2 bases and the J gene lost 2 bases, with 7 bases spanning the gap. The CDR3 is made up of 14 amino acids. CDR3 bases: TGTGCCAGCAGCTTATTTGGCGCCTACAATGAGCAGTTCTTC. Its translation: CASSLFGAYNEQFF.

This clonotype was observed a few times. The V and J genes are TRBV5-1 and TRBJ1-3, with 8 positions matching TRBD1. This CDR3 is 15 amino acids long. The junction had 5 bases not matched to a gene; V was cut back by 2 bases and J by 4 bases. Per the germline V gene, CDR1 is SGHRS and CDR2 is YFSETQ. In nucleotides, the CDR3 is TGCGCCAGCAGCTTCGGACAGGGACAAGGAAACACCATATATTTT. This translates into CASSFGQGQGNTIYF.

This chain joins TRBV20-1 and TRBJ1-2; the D is unclear. Germline lookup yields CDR1 DFQATT and CDR2 SNEGSKA (reference sequence). This CDR3 is 15 amino acids long. The ends were cut back, 8 bases at V and 10 bases at J, with 29 bases in the middle. Written as DNA, the CDR3 is TGCAGTCCGATGGACGGCGGTCGGTCCGGGTCTTCCTACACCTTC. Its translation is CSPMDGGRSGSSYTF.

This clonotype was detected ten times or more. The V gene is TRBV5-1, the J gene TRBJ2-3; the D gene is possibly TRBD1 (5 bases). CDR3 length: 12 residues. V lost 3 bases, J lost 11 bases, and 13 bases lay in between. Germline V CDR1 and CDR2: SGHRS, YFSETQ. This chain's CDR3 is CASSWTPGLQYF. The CDR3 nucleotides read TGCGCCAGCAGCTGGACCCCAGGGTTGCAGTATTTT.

This clonotype was counted between two and nine times. The chain recombines TRBV7-8 with TRBJ2-7, with D hard to call. Germline V gene sequence: CDR1 SGHVS, CDR2 FQNEAQ. V lost 0 bases to trimming and J lost 0 bases, with 9 bases between them. This CDR3 is built from 15 residues. The CDR3 nucleotides are TGTGCCAGCAGCTTAGCGCCGGCAGCCTCCTACGAGCAGTACTTC. Translating gives CASSLAPAASYEQYF.

This clonotype has a count of ten or more. This sequence joins TRBV7-2 and TRBJ2-7; D is unresolved. CDR3 length equals 12 residues. Trimming removed 2 bases at V and 4 bases at J, with 6 bases between. CDR1 is SGHTA, CDR2 FQGNSA, per germline. The CDR3 DNA follows: TGTGCCAGCAGCTTATTACCTTACGAGCAGTACTTC. This translates into CASSLLPYEQYF.

There are a few counts of this clonotype. The chain links TRBV12-3 or TRBV12-4 to TRBJ1-2; D call uncertain. The CDR3 is made up of 12 amino acids. V dropped 6 bases and J dropped 8 bases, with 13 bases sitting between them. The CDR3 DNA reads TGTGCCAGCAGCCTCGTGAGGCAAGGCTACACCTTC. Residues: CASSLVRQGYTF.